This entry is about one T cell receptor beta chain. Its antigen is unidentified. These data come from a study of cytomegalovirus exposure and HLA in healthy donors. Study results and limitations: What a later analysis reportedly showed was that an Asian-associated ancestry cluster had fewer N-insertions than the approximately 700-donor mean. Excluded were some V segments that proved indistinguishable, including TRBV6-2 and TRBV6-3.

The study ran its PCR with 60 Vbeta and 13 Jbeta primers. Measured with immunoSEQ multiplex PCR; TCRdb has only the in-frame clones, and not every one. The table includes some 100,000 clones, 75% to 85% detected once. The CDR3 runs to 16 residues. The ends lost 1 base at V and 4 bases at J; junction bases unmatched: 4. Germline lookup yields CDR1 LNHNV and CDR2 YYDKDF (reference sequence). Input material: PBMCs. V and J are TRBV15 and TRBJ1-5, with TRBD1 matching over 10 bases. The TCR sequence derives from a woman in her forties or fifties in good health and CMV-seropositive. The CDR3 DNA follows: TGTGCCACCAGCAGAGTGGGACAGGGGATAAATCAGCCCCAGCATTTT. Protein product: CATSRVGQGINQPQHF.